Each of the 29 T cell receptor beta chains below was sequenced from the same sample in a study of CD8 T cells in ankylosing spondylitis. Each CDR3 protein gets one entry after TCRdb re-called the 5' RACE reads with MiXCR. The repertoire holds some 250,000 distinct CDR3 sequences, with 20% to 30% as singletons. Sequenced material: blood, either unsorted or a sorted T cell fraction (not recorded which). The origin of the receptors is a male donor with ankylosing spondylitis or in good health (not recorded which).

This clonotype occurred many times. The V gene is TRBV29-1, the J gene TRBJ2-5; a possible D gene is TRBD1 (6 bases). This CDR3 has 12 amino acids. CDR1 and CDR2 (germline): SQVTM, ANQGSEA. Trimming stripped 4 bases from V and 2 bases from J, with 8 bases between. DNA for the CDR3: TGCAGCGTTGCGACAGGACAAGAGACCCAGTACTTC. This encodes CSVATGQETQYF. Full variable domain (outside the CDR3, taken from reference TRBV29-1 and TRBJ2-5): SAVISQKPSRDICQRGTSLTIQCQVDSQVTMMFWYRQQPGQSLTLIATANQGSEATYESGFVIDKFPISRPNLTFSTLTVSNMSPEDSSIYLCSVATGQETQYFGPGTRLLVL.

This clonotype turned up a few times. The chain employs TRBV6-1 and TRBJ2-3, with TRBD1 as a possible D gene (5 bases). Germline loops: CDR1 MNHNS, CDR2 SASEGT. This CDR3 comprises 14 residues. V lost 5 bases, J lost 5 bases, and 14 bases lay in between. CDR3 nucleotides: TGTGCCAGCAGTAGGGGTCCCTCGGGAGATACGCAGTATTTT. It specifies CASSRGPSGDTQYF.

V and J are TRBV5-1 and TRBJ1-4; D unclear. The germline V gene has CDR1 SGHRS and CDR2 YFSETQ. V lost 2 bases to trimming and J lost 0 bases, with 8 bases between them. This CDR3 region has 15 residues. CDR3 nucleotide sequence: TGCGCCAGCAGCTTCTCACCTTCAACTAATGAAAAACTGTTTTTT. Its translation: CASSFSPSTNEKLFF.

This clonotype was counted at least ten times. This chain joins TRBV20-1 and TRBJ2-5, with D hard to call. The CDR3 sequence is 11 residues long. From germline, CDR1 is DFQATT and CDR2 SNEGSKA (reference sequence). V was pared by 2 bases and J by 5 bases, with 6 bases between. The CDR3 bases are TGCAGTGCTAGATTTCGGGAGACCCAGTACTTC. Encoded protein: CSARFRETQYF.

This clonotype appeared many times. The rearrangement links TRBV20-1 to TRBJ2-2; no definite D call. Looked up from germline, CDR1 is DFQATT and CDR2 is SNEGSKA (reference sequence). The ends were cut back, 0 bases at V and 6 bases at J, with 5 bases in the middle. This CDR3 region has 12 residues. CDR3 loop: CSARDYSGELFF. The CDR3 nucleotides read TGCAGTGCTAGAGATTATTCCGGGGAGCTGTTTTTT.

The chain combines TRBV18 with TRBJ2-1; 9 bases are a match to TRBD2. V was clipped by 3 bases and J by 5 bases; unmatched bases: 5. Germline V CDR1 and CDR2: KGHSH, LQKENI. This CDR3 has 15 amino acids. This CDR3 reads CASSPFSGGDNEQFF. For the CDR3, the DNA is TGTGCCAGCTCACCGTTTAGCGGGGGTGACAATGAGCAGTTCTTC.

The gene calls are TRBV10-3 and TRBJ2-7, with 9 bases lining up with TRBD1. Germline loops: CDR1 ENHRY, CDR2 SYGVKD. J gave up 4 bases and V 3 bases, and 4 bases lay outside the gene matches. The CDR3 loop spans 14 amino acids. The CDR3 DNA reads as TGTGCCATCAGTGAAGGGACAGGGTCGTACGAGCAGTACTTC. This gives the protein CAISEGTGSYEQYF.

The sample holds a few counts of this clonotype. The CDR3 bases are TGCAGCGTCCACGACAGGTCGGTAACTGAAGCTTTCTTT. This codes for CSVHDRSVTEAFF. The genes are TRBV29-1 and TRBJ1-1; tentative D call: TRBD1 (6 bases). Germline V gene data show CDR1 as SQVTM and CDR2 as ANQGSEA. CDR3 length equals 13 residues. V was cut by 6 bases and J by 5 bases, with 16 bases left in between.

Ten or more counts support this clonotype. This chain joins TRBV20-1 and TRBJ2-1; TRBD2 matches 10 bases. This CDR3 is built from 14 residues. Unmatched junction bases numbered 3, after V lost 3 bases and J lost 4 bases. Germline lookup yields CDR1 DFQATT and CDR2 SNEGSKA (reference sequence). The CDR3 bases are TGCAGTGCTAGGCTAGCGGGGGTGTACAATGAGCAGTTCTTC. Translated, it gives CSARLAGVYNEQFF.

Concerning this clonotype itself: A read error is possible here, since a much larger clone lies one base away. V gene TRBV7-2 combines with J gene TRBJ2-7; D gene unclear. CDR1 and CDR2 from the germline V gene are SGHTA and FQGNSA. CDR3 length equals 12 residues. Here the CDR3 DNA reads TGTGCCAGCAGCTTAAGTTCCTACGAGCTGTACTTC. The encoded protein is CASSLSSYELYF.

There are a few counts of this clonotype. V gene TRBV24-1 combines with J gene TRBJ2-3; the D is unclear. The germline gives CDR1 KGHDR, CDR2 SFDVKD. V gave up 2 bases and J gave up 4 bases, with 9 bases separating them. CDR3 size: 14 residues. As DNA, the CDR3 is TGTGCCACCAGTGATTCCTCCTCCCCAGATACGCAGTATTTT. Amino acid sequence: CATSDSSSPDTQYF.

This clonotype has just a few counts. J is TRBJ2-7 and V is TRBV12-3 or TRBV12-4, with D maybe TRBD2 (6 bases). The V and J ends lost 3 bases and 2 bases respectively, with 11 bases between them. This CDR3 has 14 amino acids. For the CDR3, the DNA is TGTGCCAGCAGTTTCAAAAGGAGGGCCTACGAGCAGTACTTC. It codes for CASSFKRRAYEQYF.

The rearrangement joins TRBV15 to TRBJ2-1; a weak D match, TRBD1 (5 bases). With 4 bases removed from V and 9 bases from J, the gap between germline ends came to 13 bases. CDR3 length: 13 amino acids. Germline V CDR1 and CDR2: LNHNV, YYDKDF (reference sequence). The CDR3 protein is CATSMEQGFEQFF. DNA for the CDR3: TGTGCCACCAGCATGGAGCAGGGCTTTGAGCAGTTCTTC.

This clonotype was seen at least ten times. V gene TRBV29-1 combines with J gene TRBJ2-3, with unresolved D. This CDR3 is 14 amino acids long. CDR1 and CDR2 from the germline V gene are SQVTM and ANQGSEA. Trimming left V 7 bases short and J 1 base short, with 15 bases between. The chain's CDR3 is CSAAWFQGTDTQYF. The CDR3 region has the DNA TGCAGCGCTGCTTGGTTCCAGGGCACAGATACGCAGTATTTT.

The V call is TRBV29-1, the J call TRBJ2-1; tentatively, D is TRBD1 (6 bases). The CDR3 has 12 amino acids. Germline V CDR1 and CDR2: SQVTM, ANQGSEA. V lost 6 bases to trimming and J lost 7 bases, with 13 bases between them. CDR3: CSVAKGVNEQFF. The CDR3 DNA reads TGCAGCGTCGCAAAGGGGGTAAATGAGCAGTTCTTC.

The genes are TRBV12-3 or TRBV12-4 and TRBJ2-2; D call uncertain. The V gene lost 1 base and the J gene lost 3 bases, with 6 bases spanning the gap. There are 14 residues in the CDR3. The CDR3 sequence: CASSLGSDTGELFF. As DNA, the CDR3 is TGTGCCAGCAGTTTAGGAAGTGACACCGGGGAGCTGTTTTTT.

The chain employs TRBV12-3 or TRBV12-4 and TRBJ2-1; possibly TRBD1 or TRBD2 for D (5 bases each). V lost 6 bases and J lost 10, with 16 bases in between. This CDR3 contains 13 residues. In DNA, the CDR3 is TGTGCCAGCAGCTTTCTTCAGGGACCCGAGCAGTTCTTC. This gives the protein CASSFLQGPEQFF.

The table lists this clonotype with a few counts. The chain uses TRBV5-1 and TRBJ1-1; tentatively, D is TRBD1 (6 bases). This CDR3 is built from 15 residues. Per germline, CDR1 SGHRS and CDR2 YFSETQ. With 4 bases removed from V and 4 bases from J, the gap between germline ends came to 17 bases. The CDR3: CASSTTSGEGTEAFF. The CDR3, as DNA: TGCGCCAGCAGCACTACCTCAGGGGAGGGCACTGAAGCTTTCTTT.

This clonotype occurred many times. The V call is TRBV4-1, the J call TRBJ1-4, with D maybe TRBD1 (5 bases). V was trimmed by 4 bases and J by 8 bases, leaving 26 bases between them. Germline V lookup: CDR1 MGHRA, CDR2 YSYEKL. This CDR3 contains 18 residues. The DNA for the CDR3 is TGCGCCAGCAGCCGGGACGGGAGCAAGGCCTCCGTGAGGGAAAAACTGTTTTTT. Translation gives CASSRDGSKASVREKLFF.

The rearrangement uses TRBV2 and TRBJ2-3, with a tentative D call TRBD1 (6 bases). The germline gives CDR1 SNHLY, CDR2 FYNNEI. The CDR3 is 16 residues long. Trimming pared 1 base from V and 0 bases from J, leaving 11 bases between. The CDR3 reads CASSEGQGWSTDTQYF. The CDR3 coding sequence is TGTGCCAGCAGTGAAGGGCAGGGGTGGAGCACAGATACGCAGTATTTT.

This clonotype has more than one count but fewer than ten. The V and J genes are TRBV12-3 or TRBV12-4 and TRBJ1-1, with 7 nucleotides matching TRBD1. After removal of 5 bases from V and 4 bases from J, the junction contained 10 bases not matched to a gene. CDR3 length equals 15 residues. DNA for the CDR3: TGTGCCAGCAGTCTTCAGACAGGGATAGGCACTGAAGCTTTCTTT. Protein: CASSLQTGIGTEAFF.

The table lists this clonotype with many counts. The chain recombines TRBV20-1 with TRBJ2-1; a possible D gene is TRBD2 (6 bases). V lost 6 bases and J lost 2, with 11 bases in between. The CDR3 consists of 13 residues. The germline gives CDR1 DFQATT, CDR2 SNEGSKA (reference sequence). The CDR3 is CSAGGPTYNEQFF. For the CDR3, the DNA is TGCAGTGCGGGGGGTCCCACCTACAATGAGCAGTTCTTC.

The CDR3: CASSPEGGGTEAFF. DNA of the CDR3: TGTGCCAGCAGCCCCGAGGGTGGGGGCACTGAAGCTTTCTTT. The V and J genes are TRBV6-1 and TRBJ1-1, with TRBD1 as a possible D gene (5 bases). CDR1 and CDR2 (germline): MNHNS, SASEGT. The CDR3 extends over 14 amino acids. Trimming removed 6 bases at V and 4 bases at J, with 15 bases between.

This sequence joins TRBV9 and TRBJ2-5; 8 bases are a match to TRBD2. This CDR3 has 15 residues. Germline V CDR1 and CDR2: SGDLS, YYNGEE. The V gene end was trimmed by 0 bases and the J gene end by 5 bases; junction bases not matched to a gene: 6. The CDR3 sequence is CASSVEDGGEETQYF. In DNA form, the CDR3 reads TGTGCCAGCAGCGTAGAAGACGGGGGGGAGGAGACCCAGTACTTC.

This clonotype has ten or more counts. V and J are TRBV20-1 and TRBJ2-1, with TRBD2 matching 7 bases. CDR1 is DFQATT and CDR2 is SNEGSKA in the germline V gene (reference sequence). CDR3 length equals 15 residues. V lost 2 bases and J lost 4; bases outside the gene matches: 8. CDR3 sequence (DNA): TGCAGTGCTAGAAGAAGCGGGGCCATATACAATGAGCAGTTCTTC. It is translated as CSARRSGAIYNEQFF.

The chain couples TRBV29-1 to TRBJ2-3; D is possibly TRBD2 (5 bases). Germline V gives CDR1 SQVTM, CDR2 ANQGSEA. Trimming took 3 bases from V and 0 from J, leaving 10 bases between them. CDR3 size: 14 residues. As DNA, the CDR3 is TGCAGCGTTGATGGTCGGGGAAGCACAGATACGCAGTATTTT. Translating gives CSVDGRGSTDTQYF.

This clonotype was recorded at least ten times. The V and J genes are TRBV20-1 and TRBJ1-1; D gene uncertain. This CDR3 has 13 residues. Trimming took 5 bases from V and 3 from J, leaving 13 bases between them. The V gene's germline CDR1 is DFQATT and CDR2 SNEGSKA (reference sequence). This chain's CDR3 is CSAEETVDTEAFF. The DNA for the CDR3 is TGCAGTGCTGAAGAGACGGTCGACACTGAAGCTTTCTTT.

This sequence joins TRBV6-2 or TRBV6-3 and TRBJ2-3, with D possibly matching TRBD1 (6 bases). Between the trimmed V and J ends, which lost 5 bases and 10 bases, there was a span of 16 bases. From germline, CDR1 is MNHEY and CDR2 SVGEGT. This CDR3 contains 13 residues. CDR3 sequence reads: CASSEVMGAAQYF. In DNA form, the CDR3 reads TGTGCCAGCAGTGAGGTTATGGGGGCGGCGCAGTATTTT.

The table lists this clonotype with a few counts. The chain is built from TRBV29-1 and TRBJ1-5; possibly TRBD1 for D (5 bases). V was cut by 3 bases and J by 11 bases, with 11 bases left in between. Germline V gene lookup returns CDR1 SQVTM and CDR2 ANQGSEA. The CDR3 totals 11 residues. The CDR3 is CSVDNGGAQHF. CDR3 DNA sequence: TGCAGCGTTGATAACGGAGGGGCCCAGCATTTT.